The 20 T cell receptor beta chains listed next were all sequenced from one sample in a study of cytomegalovirus exposure and HLA in healthy donors. The PCR employed 60 Vbeta primers together with 13 Jbeta primers. Assay used: immunoSEQ multiplex PCR; TCRdb lists only in-frame clones, some missing. The table includes approximately 120,000 clones, 74% detected once. Sequenced sample: PBMCs. Receptors originate from a human donor in good health.

The chain couples TRBV6-6 to TRBJ2-5; TRBD2 matches at 7 bases. The germline V gene encodes CDR1 MNHNY and CDR2 SVGAGI (reference sequence). The CDR3 is made up of 12 amino acids. After removal of 7 bases from V and 4 bases from J, the junction contained 3 bases not matched to a gene. The CDR3 here is CASIGGRETQYF. The CDR3 DNA reads as TGTGCCAGCATCGGGGGGAGAGAGACCCAGTACTTC.

As for this clone: The junction and the germline gene differ at one end; a read error may be behind it. This sequence joins TRBV28 and TRBJ1-1; D is unclear. The CDR3 is made up of 14 amino acids. Germline CDR1 reads MDHEN; CDR2 reads SYDVKM. For the CDR3, the DNA is TGTGCCAGCAGTTTATCTGGCTTGAAGACTGAAGCTTTCTTT. This translates into CASSLSGLKTEAFF.

This clone was picked up a small number of times. The rearrangement joins TRBV19 to TRBJ1-5; D gene uncertain. Trimming stripped 4 bases from V and 3 bases from J, with 13 bases between. CDR3 length: 15 amino acids. Germline-derived CDR1 and CDR2 are LNHDA and SQIVND (reference sequence). CDR3 sequence: CASSKVVAHNQPQHF. In DNA, the CDR3 is TGTGCCAGTAGTAAGGTTGTAGCCCACAATCAGCCCCAGCATTTT.

The rearrangement uses TRBV28 and TRBJ1-5; no clear D gene. V was trimmed by 2 bases and J by 2 bases, leaving 16 bases between them. The CDR3 has 17 residues. The germline V gene encodes CDR1 MDHEN and CDR2 SYDVKM. DNA for the CDR3: TGTGCCAGCAGTTTAGCGGCTTTGGGAGACGGCAATCAGCCCCAGCATTTT. Translating it yields CASSLAALGDGNQPQHF.

The chain uses TRBV2 and TRBJ2-7, with 7 bases identical to TRBD1. V was clipped by 6 bases and J by 3 bases; unmatched bases: 2. Germline V CDR1 and CDR2: SNHLY, FYNNEI. CDR3 length equals 12 residues. In nucleotides, the CDR3 is TGTGCCAGCAGGCAGGGGGACTACGAGCAGTACTTC. Protein sequence: CASRQGDYEQYF. Supplemented by reference TRBV2 and TRBJ2-7, the full variable domain reads EPEVTQTPSHQVTQMGQEVILRCVPISNHLYFYWYRQILGQKVEFLVSFYNNEISEKSEIFDDQFSVERPDGSNFTLKIRSTKLEDSAMYFCASRQGDYEQYFGPGTRLTVT.

This clone was picked up a small number of times. The chain combines TRBV5-1 with TRBJ2-5; 8 bases align to TRBD1. This CDR3 has 15 amino acids. CDR1 is SGHRS and CDR2 is YFSETQ in the germline V gene. Trimming at V came to 2 bases and at J to 2 bases, leaving 5 bases not matched to a gene. The CDR3 spells CASSLDRGAQETQYF. The CDR3 DNA reads TGCGCCAGCAGCTTAGACAGGGGAGCGCAAGAGACCCAGTACTTC.

This clone was counted only a few times. The V gene is TRBV11-2, the J gene TRBJ1-1; D might be TRBD1 (6 bases). This CDR3 region has 14 residues. V lost 4 bases and J lost 10, with 19 bases in between. Germline V gene data show CDR1 as SGHAT and CDR2 as FQNNGV. The CDR3 nucleotides read TGTGCCAGCAGCTCCCAGGGGTCGACGTGGGGAGCTTTCTTT. Translation gives CASSSQGSTWGAFF.

The rearrangement uses TRBV7-9 and TRBJ2-5; the match to TRBD1 covers 7 bases. The ends lost 5 bases at V and 2 bases at J; junction bases unmatched: 8. There are 15 residues in the CDR3. Germline assignment: CDR1 SEHNR and CDR2 FQNEAQ (reference sequence). CDR3 region: CASSRMTGKQETQYF. CDR3 nucleotide sequence: TGTGCCAGCAGCCGGATGACAGGGAAACAAGAGACCCAGTACTTC.

This rearrangement joins TRBV21-1 to TRBJ1-1; TRBD1 reflects the table's D call only, with no check against the DNA. TRBV21-1 is tagged as a pseudogene. The CDR3 spans 21 residues. Here the CDR3 reads CASSVVRGLEGTLSQNTEAFF. The CDR3 DNA follows: TGTGCCAGCAGTGTTGTCAGGGGGCTGGAGGGAACTTTATCCCAGAACACTGAAGCTTTCTTT.

V is TRBV19 and J is TRBJ2-2, with D possibly matching TRBD1 (5 bases). The V end lost 4 bases, the J end lost 7 bases, and 10 bases lay between the germline ends. The CDR3 is 13 amino acids. From germline, CDR1 is LNHDA and CDR2 SQIVND (reference sequence). CDR3 loop: CASSTRGIGELFF. CDR3 DNA sequence: TGTGCCAGTAGTACTAGGGGAATCGGGGAGCTGTTTTTT.

The chain has TRBV5-8 and TRBJ2-5; 7 nucleotides match TRBD1. The J segment lost 2 bases and the V segment lost 0 bases, leaving 4 bases of the junction unmatched. CDR3 length equals 15 residues. Germline V CDR1 and CDR2: SGHTS, YDEGEE. The CDR3 sequence: CASSLADRVQETQYF. CDR3 DNA: TGTGCCAGCAGCTTGGCAGACAGGGTACAAGAGACCCAGTACTTC.

J is TRBJ1-6 and V is TRBV6-1; 8 nucleotides match TRBD1. The CDR3 has 12 residues. Germline lookup yields CDR1 MNHNS and CDR2 SASEGT. Germline trimming cut 7 bases from V and 8 bases from J; bases unmatched to any gene: 1. CDR3 bases: TGTGCCAGCAAACAGGGGGATTCACCCCTCCACTTT. Translation: CASKQGDSPLHF.

The chain carries TRBV5-4 and TRBJ2-1, with a weak D call TRBD1 (5 bases). The germline CDR1 and CDR2 sequences are SGHNT and YYREEE (reference sequence). V was clipped by 0 bases and J by 10 bases, with 11 bases between them. The CDR3 runs 13 residues. The CDR3 loop is CASSLGLGPEQFF. CDR3 in DNA: TGTGCCAGCAGCTTGGGGTTGGGGCCCGAGCAGTTCTTC. Variable domain in full (rest from reference TRBV5-4 and TRBJ2-1): ETGVTQSPTHLIKTRGQQVTLRCSSQSGHNTVSWYQQALGQGPQFIFQYYREEENGRGNFPPRFSGLQFPNYSSELNVNALELDDSALYLCASSLGLGPEQFFGPGTRLTVL.

This clone occurred a few times. The CDR3 region is CASNTAGTANSPLHF. The CDR3 nucleotides are TGTGCCAGCAACACCGCCGGGACAGCCAATTCACCCCTCCACTTT. The chain recombines TRBV6-5 with TRBJ1-6, with 7 bases that match TRBD1. There are 15 residues in the CDR3. CDR1 MNHEY and CDR2 SVGAGI come from the germline V gene. The V and J ends lost 7 bases and 7 bases, in that order; junction bases with no gene match: 10.

This sequence joins TRBV5-6 and TRBJ2-5; TRBD1 agrees at 11 bases. The germline V gene encodes CDR1 SGHDT and CDR2 YYEEEE. CDR3 length equals 14 residues. Losses at the gene ends were 4 bases for V and 5 bases for J; bases not matched to a gene: 4. This chain's CDR3 is CASSVGQGAETQYF. CDR3 DNA sequence: TGTGCCAGCAGCGTCGGACAGGGGGCGGAGACCCAGTACTTC.

The rearrangement links TRBV30 to TRBJ2-7, with D possibly TRBD1 on 5 matching bases. Per germline, CDR1 GTSNPN and CDR2 SVGIG (reference sequence). V gave up 4 bases and J gave up 5 bases, with 12 bases separating them. The CDR3 contains 12 residues. Here the CDR3 reads CAWKGAPDEQYF. DNA for the CDR3: TGTGCCTGGAAAGGGGCCCCGGACGAGCAGTACTTC.

The chain employs TRBV7-2 and TRBJ2-7, with D maybe TRBD1 (7 bases). The CDR3 consists of 13 residues. The V gene's germline CDR1 is SGHTA and CDR2 FQGNSA. The V end lost 5 bases, the J end lost 5 bases, and 13 bases lay between the germline ends. The CDR3 here is CASSGGTVHEQYF. CDR3 bases: TGTGCCAGCAGCGGCGGGACAGTCCACGAGCAGTACTTC. The complete variable domain, with remaining parts taken from reference TRBV7-2 and TRBJ2-7, reads GAGVSQSPSNKVTEKGKDVELRCDPISGHTALYWYRQSLGQGLEFLIYFQGNSAPDKSGLPSDRFSAERTGGSVSTLTIQRTQQEDSAVYLCASSGGTVHEQYFGPGTRLTVT.

This chain uses TRBV6-1 with TRBJ2-5; 7 bases align to TRBD1. V dropped 4 bases and J dropped 4; count of bases not matched to a gene: 6. The germline V gene encodes CDR1 MNHNS and CDR2 SASEGT. The CDR3 spans 14 residues. The DNA of the CDR3 is TGTGCCAGCAGTGTCGTCAGGGGGAGAGAGACCCAGTACTTC. Its translation: CASSVVRGRETQYF.

This clone occurred a few times. This chain uses TRBV6-6 with TRBJ1-2; D possibly corresponds to TRBD1 (5 bases). Germline loops: CDR1 MNHNY, CDR2 SVGAGI (reference sequence). Trimming shortened V by 4 bases and J by 4 bases, and 16 bases separated the two germline ends. The CDR3 is 15 amino acids. The CDR3 reads CASSSRQRNSYGYTF. The DNA of the CDR3 is TGTGCCAGCAGTTCCCGACAGAGAAACTCCTATGGCTACACCTTC.

This clone has more than one count but fewer than ten. The chain is built from TRBV7-2 and TRBJ1-2; TRBD1 matches at 11 bases. Germline values: CDR1 SGHTA, CDR2 FQGNSA. The J segment lost 8 bases and the V segment lost 1 base, leaving 12 bases of the junction unmatched. The CDR3 length is 17 residues. CDR3 DNA sequence: TGTGCCAGCAGCTTAGAGCACCCGGGACAGGGGGTGGGAGGCTACACCTTC. This translates into CASSLEHPGQGVGGYTF.